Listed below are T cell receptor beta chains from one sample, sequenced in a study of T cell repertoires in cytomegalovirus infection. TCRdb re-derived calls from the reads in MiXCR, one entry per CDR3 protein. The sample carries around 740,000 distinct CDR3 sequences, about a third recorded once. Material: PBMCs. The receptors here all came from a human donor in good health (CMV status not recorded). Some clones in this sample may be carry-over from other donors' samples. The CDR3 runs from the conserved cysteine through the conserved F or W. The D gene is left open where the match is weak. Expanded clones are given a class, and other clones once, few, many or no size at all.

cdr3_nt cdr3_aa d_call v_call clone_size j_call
TGTGCCAGCTCACCTGATGCAGGGGGCTCTGAAGCTTTCTTT CASSPDAGGSEAFF TRBD1 TRBV18 - TRBJ1-1
TGTGCCAGCAGTTTTAGGGGCCGTATGAGACATATGTGGAGATTCGAGGAAAAACTGTTTTTT CASSFRGRMRHMWRFEEKLFF - TRBV27 - TRBJ1-4
TGTGCCAGCAGCCTTACTAGCGGGAGTGGCCCAGATACGCAGTATTTT CASSLTSGSGPDTQYF TRBD2 TRBV7-2 once TRBJ2-3
TGTGCCAGCAGCCCCCTCCTTCTAGCGACCGGCTCCTACGAGCAGTACTTC CASSPLLLATGSYEQYF - TRBV7-2 few TRBJ2-7
TGTGCCAGTAGGGACTCCGGGACCCTAAATGAAAAACTGTTTTTT CASRDSGTLNEKLFF - TRBV19 - TRBJ1-4
TGCGCCAGCAGCTTGTCGGGGACAGCGTACACAGATACGCAGTATTTT CASSLSGTAYTDTQYF TRBD1 TRBV5-1 - TRBJ2-3
TGTGCCAGCAGCTTTCGGGACCACCTGGCTGGCTACACCTTC CASSFRDHLAGYTF - TRBV5-6 - TRBJ1-2
TGTGCCAGCAGTTCCCGCTTAGCGGGAGGGAACGGTGAGCAGTTCTTC CASSSRLAGGNGEQFF TRBD2 TRBV27 few TRBJ2-1
TGTGCCAGCAGTTCACTCCGGGACAGGGGGCTACAGAAAAGCAATCAGCCCCAGCATTTT CASSSLRDRGLQKSNQPQHF TRBD1 TRBV27 - TRBJ1-5
TGTGCCAGCAGCTTAGCGGGACTAGCCCCCCCTGGGGAGCAGTTCTTC CASSLAGLAPPGEQFF TRBD2 TRBV7-9 - TRBJ2-1
TGCAGTGCTAGAGAACAGGGGAGGACTGAAGCTTTCTTT CSAREQGRTEAFF TRBD1 TRBV20-1 - TRBJ1-1
TGTGCCAGCAGCCAAGTCCTGGGAAGCGGGAGCTCCTACAATGAGCAGTTCTTC CASSQVLGSGSSYNEQFF TRBD2 TRBV4-2 few TRBJ2-1
TGTGCCAGCAGTTATAAGGGGACGGCGTTCTACGAGCAGTACTTC CASSYKGTAFYEQYF - TRBV6-2/TRBV6-3 - TRBJ2-7
TGCGCCAGCAGTCCACAACTAGCGGGGGGCCCCTCCTACAATGAGCAGTTCTTC CASSPQLAGGPSYNEQFF TRBD2 TRBV10-1 once TRBJ2-1
TGTGCCAGCACCAACAGCTGGGATGAATCCTACGAGCAGTACTTC CASTNSWDESYEQYF - TRBV12-3/TRBV12-4 - TRBJ2-7
TGTGCCAGCAGTTACCCTAGCGGGGGCGATGAGCAGTTCTTC CASSYPSGGDEQFF TRBD2 TRBV12-3/TRBV12-4 - TRBJ2-1
TGTGCCAGCAGCCTCCGGGGTGTCCAAGAGACCCAGTACTTC CASSLRGVQETQYF - TRBV5-4 - TRBJ2-5
TGTGCCAGCAGTGATACGACTAGCGGGAGGAGATACGAGCAGTACTTC CASSDTTSGRRYEQYF TRBD2 TRBV12-3/TRBV12-4 few TRBJ2-7
TGTGCCATCAGTGAGTCGAAGGGCGGGGGTGCAAATGAGCAGTTCTTC CAISESKGGGANEQFF TRBD2 TRBV10-3 - TRBJ2-1
TGTGCCACCAGTGAGGGGGTCGCTAATGAGCAGTTCTTC CATSEGVANEQFF - TRBV24-1 - TRBJ2-1